The sequence of this T cell receptor (beta chain) was determined in a study of T cell changes during pregnancy in multiple sclerosis. There are 14 residues in the CDR3. The trim removed 6 bases at V and 7 bases at J, leaving 8 bases unmatched. CDR1 SQVTM and CDR2 ANQGSEA come from the germline V gene. The repertoire was sequenced with immunoSEQ multiplex PCR; TCRdb's copy has only in-frame clones and lacks some. The table has roughly 15,000 clones, approximately 84% seen once. The receptor comes from a female donor in good health, enrolled as a control in a pregnancy study. Sequenced here: CD8+ T cells from peripheral blood mononuclear cells, sampled in the third trimester of pregnancy. V gene TRBV29-1 combines with J gene TRBJ2-2; 10 bases match TRBD2. The CDR3 region has the DNA TGCAGCGTCCATTTCCTAGCGGGAGACGGGGAGCTGTTTTTT. Protein: CSVHFLAGDGELFF.